Shown below are 26 T cell receptor beta chains from a single sample sequenced in a study of beta chain features in type 1 diabetes. General study findings and limits: A moderate, significant TCRB CDR3 shortening appeared in type 1 diabetes across four CD4+ subsets.

No antigen is known for these receptors. Investigators reverse transcribed all isolated RNA, so they sequenced expressed TCRB transcripts. Sequencing used immunoSEQ multiplex PCR; TCRdb keeps in-frame clones, though not all of them. The table includes around 310,000 clones, roughly 14% detected once. Source material: naive CD4+ T cells from blood. The receptors were sampled from a woman aged 18-35 years with type 1 diabetes.

This clone was counted only a few times. The CDR3 sequence: CASTQPSTGELFF. In DNA form, the CDR3 reads TGTGCCAGCACCCAACCTAGCACCGGGGAGCTGTTTTTT. J is TRBJ2-2 and V is TRBV28; no firm D call. The germline V gene encodes CDR1 MDHEN and CDR2 SYDVKM. Trimming left V 7 bases short and J 4 bases short, with 10 bases between. The CDR3 has 13 amino acids.

The V and J genes are TRBV19 and TRBJ1-5, with TRBD1 identical over 7 bases. Germline CDR1 reads LNHDA; CDR2 reads SQIVND (reference sequence). The V and J ends lost 5 bases and 0 bases, in that order; junction bases with no gene match: 7. The CDR3 has 16 amino acids. The CDR3: CASSPKGTDSNQPQHF. CDR3 DNA sequence: TGTGCCAGTAGTCCTAAAGGGACAGATAGCAATCAGCCCCAGCATTTT.

V and J are TRBV30 and TRBJ2-3; D ambiguous. Trimming pared 0 bases from V and 5 bases from J, leaving 6 bases between. This CDR3 contains 12 residues. The germline V gene encodes CDR1 GTSNPN and CDR2 SVGIG (reference sequence). CDR3 residues: CAWSVQEDTQYF. Here the CDR3 DNA reads TGTGCCTGGAGTGTACAAGAAGATACGCAGTATTTT.

The V gene is TRBV5-1, the J gene TRBJ2-1; TRBD2 agrees at 10 bases. Trimming took 4 bases from V and 3 from J; bases not matched to a gene: 4. The CDR3 contains 15 residues. Germline assignment: CDR1 SGHRS and CDR2 YFSETQ. CDR3 sequence (DNA): TGCGCCAGCAGCACCGGGACTAGCGTCTACAATGAGCAGTTCTTC. It codes for CASSTGTSVYNEQFF.

The J gene is TRBJ2-1, the V gene TRBV25-1; TRBD2 agrees at 9 bases. The CDR3 has 16 residues. V gave up 1 base and J gave up 6 bases; unmatched junction bases: 7. Looked up from germline, CDR1 is MGHDK and CDR2 is SYGVNS. The CDR3 DNA sequence: TGTGCCAGCAGTGAATTTCTTAGCGGGGGAGGCAATGAGCAGTTCTTC. Its translation: CASSEFLSGGGNEQFF.

The chain links TRBV5-4 to TRBJ2-2; weak D call: TRBD2 (5 bases). CDR1 is SGHNT and CDR2 is YYREEE in the germline V gene (reference sequence). The V end lost 4 bases, the J end lost 2 bases, and 15 bases lay between the germline ends. This CDR3 spans 16 amino acids. The DNA of the CDR3 is TGTGCCAGCAGCCCCACCGGGGTCACTAACACCGGGGAGCTGTTTTTT. Its translation is CASSPTGVTNTGELFF.

The rearrangement links TRBV14 to TRBJ2-7, with D unresolved. V was pared by 3 bases and J by 1 base, with 13 bases between. The CDR3 spans 15 residues. Germline CDR1 reads SGHDN; CDR2 reads FVKESK. Here the CDR3 reads CASSQFDQASYEQYF. Written as DNA, the CDR3 is TGTGCCAGCAGCCAGTTCGATCAGGCATCCTACGAGCAGTACTTC.

V gene TRBV2 combines with J gene TRBJ2-2, with D perhaps TRBD1 (5 bases). Germline V gene sequence: CDR1 SNHLY, CDR2 FYNNEI. This CDR3 region has 13 residues. The germline V and J ends were trimmed by 6 bases and 6 bases, with 11 bases remaining between them. CDR3 nucleotides: TGTGCCAGCAGATCAGGGTTGGCCGGGGAGCTGTTTTTT. It is translated as CASRSGLAGELFF.

This clone was seen a handful of times. V gene TRBV30 combines with J gene TRBJ1-2; tentative D call: TRBD1 (6 bases). Trimming took 1 base from V and 4 from J, leaving 10 bases between them. This CDR3 has 13 residues. Germline V gene data show CDR1 as GTSNPN and CDR2 as SVGIG (reference sequence). CDR3 coding DNA: TGTGCCTGGAGTGGCCCAGGGGCCTATGGCTACACCTTC. Amino acids: CAWSGPGAYGYTF.

This clone appeared a few times. The chain couples TRBV9 to TRBJ2-2; 7 bases agree with TRBD2. With V trimmed by 0 bases and J by 7 bases, 6 bases remained unmatched. CDR3 length equals 15 residues. Germline CDR1 SGDLS, CDR2 YYNGEE. In DNA, the CDR3 is TGTGCCAGCAGCGTAGAAGCGGGGCTGGACGGGGAGCTGTTTTTT. Protein sequence: CASSVEAGLDGELFF. Variable domain in full (rest from reference TRBV9 and TRBJ2-2): DSGVTQTPKHLITATGQRVTLRCSPRSGDLSVYWYQQSLDQGLQFLIQYYNGEERAKGNILERFSAQQFPDLHSELNLSSLELGDSALYFCASSVEAGLDGELFFGEGSRLTVL.

The V call is TRBV7-2, the J call TRBJ2-5, with 10 bases lining up with TRBD2. The length of the CDR3 is 15 residues. Germline lookup yields CDR1 SGHTA and CDR2 FQGNSA. V was pared by 3 bases and J by 2 bases, with 3 bases of the junction left unmatched. The CDR3 DNA is TGTGCCAGCAGCTTGGGACTAGCGTCGCAAGAGACCCAGTACTTC. Residues: CASSLGLASQETQYF.

The genes are TRBV25-1 and TRBJ1-2, with 7 positions matching TRBD1. CDR1 is MGHDK, CDR2 SYGVNS, per germline. This CDR3 contains 15 residues. V lost 1 base, J lost 8 bases, and 10 bases stayed unmatched. The CDR3 sequence is CASSESEPGGRGYTF. CDR3 DNA: TGTGCCAGCAGTGAATCGGAGCCAGGGGGTAGGGGCTACACCTTC.

Only a few counts were recorded for this clone. The chain combines TRBV13 with TRBJ1-1; D not resolved. The germline CDR1 and CDR2 sequences are PRHDT and FYEKMQ (reference sequence). V was trimmed by 1 base and J by 7 bases, leaving 10 bases between them. The CDR3 extends over 13 amino acids. CDR3: CASSLVEGGEAFF. CDR3 DNA: TGTGCCAGCAGCTTAGTCGAGGGTGGTGAAGCTTTCTTT.

This clone was observed a handful of times. The genes are TRBV30 and TRBJ2-6, with D perhaps TRBD2 (6 bases). The length of the CDR3 is 14 residues. Trimming removed 5 bases from V and 0 bases from J, with 8 bases in between. Germline V CDR1 and CDR2: GTSNPN, SVGIG (reference sequence). CDR3 region: CAWLRDSGANVLTF. The CDR3 DNA is TGTGCCTGGTTGCGGGACTCTGGGGCCAACGTCCTGACTTTC.

The CDR3 nucleotides are TGTGCCTGGAGTCCAATGAACACCGGGGAGCTGTTTTTT. It specifies CAWSPMNTGELFF. The V and J genes are TRBV30 and TRBJ2-2; unclear D gene. CDR3 length equals 13 residues. Germline assignment: CDR1 GTSNPN and CDR2 SVGIG (reference sequence). V was clipped by 2 bases and J by 1 base, with 5 bases between them.

The CDR3 loop reads CASSLQGGTGELFF. Written as DNA, the CDR3 is TGTGCCAGCAGCTTACAGGGTGGCACCGGGGAGCTGTTTTTT. The chain couples TRBV11-3 to TRBJ2-2; D may be TRBD1 (5 bases). The CDR3 is 14 residues long. Germline V lookup: CDR1 SGHNT, CDR2 YENEEA. Trimming pared 2 bases from V and 4 bases from J, leaving 8 bases between.

This clone was picked up a small number of times. The chain links TRBV5-6 to TRBJ2-7; 11 bases match TRBD2. J was trimmed by 5 bases and V by 4 bases; bases with no gene match: 17. The CDR3 is made up of 18 amino acids. Germline CDR1 reads SGHDT; CDR2 reads YYEEEE. The CDR3 region has the DNA TGTGCCAGCAGCAAGAGGGCCAGACTAGCGGGACAGGTGAACGAGCAGTACTTC. Amino acid sequence: CASSKRARLAGQVNEQYF.

The table lists this clone with a few counts. The V and J genes are TRBV4-3 and TRBJ2-7; the match to TRBD2 covers 9 bases. J was trimmed by 0 bases and V by 1 base; bases with no gene match: 4. Per germline, CDR1 LGHNA and CDR2 YSLEER. The CDR3 is 16 residues long. CDR3 loop: CASSQVAGEGSYEQYV. The CDR3 DNA sequence: TGCGCCAGCAGCCAAGTAGCGGGAGAGGGCTCCTACGAGCAGTACGTC.

The V call is TRBV5-1, the J call TRBJ2-7; 9 nucleotides match TRBD1. The ends lost 0 bases at V and 6 bases at J; junction bases unmatched: 7. CDR1 and CDR2 (germline): SGHRS, YFSETQ. CDR3 length: 15 residues. The CDR3 DNA is TGCGCCAGCAGCTTGGCCGGGACAGGGTTGGGCGAGCAGTACTTC. Encoded protein: CASSLAGTGLGEQYF.

This chain joins TRBV19 and TRBJ1-1; D is unresolved. In germline, CDR1 is LNHDA, CDR2 SQIVND (reference sequence). This CDR3 is built from 12 residues. Deletions cut 5 bases from V and 6 bases from J, with 10 bases between. CDR3 amino acids: CASSRGEAEAFF. The CDR3 bases are TGTGCCAGTAGTCGCGGGGAAGCTGAAGCTTTCTTT.

The chain joins TRBV7-9 to TRBJ1-5; D ambiguous. Germline V CDR1 and CDR2: SEHNR, FQNEAQ (reference sequence). CDR3 length equals 12 residues. V was trimmed by 5 bases and J by 5 bases, leaving 7 bases between them. The DNA of the CDR3 is TGTGCCAGCAGCCTCGGGGATCAGCCCCAGCATTTT. This encodes CASSLGDQPQHF.

This clone was detected only a few times. The CDR3 reads CASSFLGQNYGYTF. For the CDR3, the DNA is TGTGCCAGCAGCTTTCTTGGGCAGAACTATGGCTACACCTTC. This sequence joins TRBV7-2 and TRBJ1-2; D remains unclear. Germline V lookup: CDR1 SGHTA, CDR2 FQGNSA. Trimming pared 3 bases from V and 2 bases from J, leaving 10 bases between. The CDR3 spans 14 residues.

CDR3 sequence reads: CASSRGGQNYEQYF. CDR3 sequence (DNA): TGTGCCAGCTCACGAGGGGGACAGAACTACGAGCAGTACTTC. The genes are TRBV18 and TRBJ2-7; 7 nucleotides line up with TRBD1. The CDR3 has 14 amino acids. Germline V lookup: CDR1 KGHSH, CDR2 LQKENI. The junction had 6 bases not matched to a gene; V was cut back by 4 bases and J by 3 bases.

This clone appeared a few times. The V gene is TRBV4-2, the J gene TRBJ1-1, with no clear D. Trimming stripped 0 bases from V and 0 bases from J, with 8 bases between. The germline gives CDR1 LGHNA, CDR2 YNFKEQ. CDR3 length equals 15 residues. The CDR3: CASSQDQYLNTEAFF. The CDR3 nucleotides read TGTGCCAGCAGCCAAGATCAGTACCTGAACACTGAAGCTTTCTTT.

This clone was detected a few times. This chain joins TRBV7-9 and TRBJ1-1; TRBD1 agrees at 9 bases. The germline V gene encodes CDR1 SEHNR and CDR2 FQNEAQ (reference sequence). Trimming removed 5 bases from V and 0 bases from J; junction bases left unmatched: 10. This CDR3 contains 17 residues. This CDR3 reads CASSNLPGQGMNTEAFF. The CDR3 DNA sequence: TGTGCCAGCAGCAACCTTCCGGGACAGGGTATGAACACTGAAGCTTTCTTT.

This clone was observed a handful of times. The chain links TRBV11-2 to TRBJ2-2; D ambiguous. This CDR3 comprises 11 residues. CDR1 and CDR2 from the germline V gene are SGHAT and FQNNGV. Trimming removed 4 bases at V and 6 bases at J, with 3 bases between. In DNA form, the CDR3 reads TGTGCCAGCAGCTCCGCCGGGGAGCTGTTTTTT. It specifies CASSSAGELFF.